This TCR beta chain was retrieved from a study of blood T cell repertoires in COVID-19. Profiled with immunoSEQ multiplex PCR; TCRdb holds only in-frame clones, not every one. The sample has around 180,000 clones, approximately 86% seen once. This CDR3 is built from 14 residues. The table lists this clone with a few counts. The chain couples TRBV21-1 to TRBJ1-6. TRBV21-1 is designated a pseudogene. The clonotype was recovered from a man between 65 and 79 years old with active or convalescent COVID-19. Sequenced material: peripheral blood. In DNA, the CDR3 is TGTGCCAGCAGCAAGGGAGGGGCGAATTCACCCCTCCACTTT. Amino acid sequence: CASSKGGANSPLHF.